This TCR beta chain was retrieved from a study of blood T cell repertoires in COVID-19. Overall study: COVID-19 samples, acute and convalescent, were from the United States, Italy and Spain.

Methods used by the authors: Amplification from reference gene primers served as the basis for estimated nucleated cell counts. Profiling relied on immunoSEQ multiplex PCR, and the TCRdb table lists in-frame clones only, not all of them. V, J and clone size derive from that table, while D and trimming were established from the DNA sequence. Of around 100,000 clones listed, around four fifths are singletons. Sequencing input: peripheral blood. The source of this sequence is a woman aged 70-85 years with acute or convalescent COVID-19.

CDR3 region: CASSLTSVGGETQYF. The DNA of the CDR3 is TGTGCCAGCAGCTTAACTAGCGTGGGAGGAGAGACCCAGTACTTC. The chain couples TRBV7-2 to TRBJ2-5; 7 nucleotides line up with TRBD2. CDR3 size: 15 residues. J lost 4 bases, V lost 2 bases, and 7 bases had no gene match. The germline V gene has CDR1 SGHTA and CDR2 FQGNSA.